Shown below are 5 T cell receptor beta chains from a single sample sequenced in a study of blood T cell repertoires in COVID-19. Clones were read by immunoSEQ multiplex PCR, and TCRdb kept only the in-frame ones, dropping some. The sample lists 70,000 to 90,000 clones, roughly four fifths occurring once. The sequencing input was peripheral blood. These receptors all stem from a woman over 75 with acute or convalescent COVID-19.

The J gene is TRBJ2-3, the V gene TRBV24-1; 10 nucleotides line up with TRBD2. Germline CDR1 is KGHDR and CDR2 is SFDVKD. The CDR3 extends over 16 amino acids. Trimming removed 4 bases from V and 1 base from J; junction bases left unmatched: 4. The CDR3: CATSDSGTSGTDTQYF. DNA of the CDR3: TGTGCCACCAGTGACTCCGGGACTAGCGGCACAGATACGCAGTATTTT.

The chain uses TRBV12-5 and TRBJ1-2; D is possibly TRBD1 (6 bases). The germline CDR1 and CDR2 sequences are LGHNT and FRNRAP. CDR3 length equals 16 residues. V lost 0 bases, J lost 4 bases, and 15 bases lay in between. The CDR3 DNA sequence: TGTGCTAGTGGTTTGGTATCGTCAGGGGCTGGCTATGGCTACACCTTC. It specifies CASGLVSSGAGYGYTF.

The sample holds one count of this clone. The rearrangement uses TRBV3-1 (or the pseudogene TRBV3-2) and TRBJ1-5; D is uncertain. Germline CDR1 is LGHDT and CDR2 is YNNKEL (reference sequence). This CDR3 spans 14 amino acids. Between the trimmed V and J ends, which lost 0 bases and 7 bases, there was a span of 10 bases. DNA of the CDR3: TGTGCCAGCAGCCAAGAACCGGTGTGGCAGCCCCAGCATTTT. Its protein product is CASSQEPVWQPQHF.

CDR3 coding DNA: TGTGCCAGCAGCTTAGGCCGGGACAGCAATGAGCAGTTCTTC. Its translation: CASSLGRDSNEQFF. The chain has TRBV7-8 and TRBJ2-1; 7 bases map to TRBD1. The V and J ends lost 1 base and 6 bases, in that order; junction bases with no gene match: 3. CDR1 and CDR2 (germline): SGHVS, FQNEAQ. The CDR3 has 14 amino acids.

The rearrangement links TRBV6-5 to TRBJ1-2; no clear D gene. This CDR3 has 13 residues. CDR1 and CDR2 (germline): MNHEY, SVGAGI. Trimming removed 7 bases at V and 6 bases at J, with 15 bases between. CDR3 bases: TGTGCCAGCACCCCCGGTTTTCTTGATGGCTACACCTTC. It translates to CASTPGFLDGYTF.